The present entry profiles one TCR beta chain with its context. Its antigen is currently unknown. This record belongs to a study of cytomegalovirus exposure and HLA in healthy donors. Findings of the study overall: Being productive about 90% or about 30% of the time was typical of most TCR beta V segments in an earlier analysis.

The CDR3 is 17 amino acids. Germline V gene data show CDR1 as SGHRS and CDR2 as YFSETQ. V lost 4 bases and J lost 2; bases outside the gene matches: 9. The PCR used 60 Vbeta and 13 Jbeta primers. The method was immunoSEQ multiplex PCR; TCRdb's version includes in-frame clones alone and lacks a portion of them. The repertoire consists of about 150,000 clones, with about 76% occurring once and the leading ten covering around 7.2%. V and J are TRBV5-1 and TRBJ1-2, with 12 bases identical to TRBD1. The sequence derives from a man younger than 45 in good health and CMV-seropositive. Sequencing was performed on PBMCs. The CDR3: CASSLGQGARPNYGYTF. The CDR3 nucleotides are TGCGCCAGCAGCCTGGGACAGGGGGCTAGGCCCAACTATGGCTACACCTTC.